The rows below give T cell receptor beta chains drawn from one sample of a study of radiation and T cells in renal cell carcinoma. TCRdb's copy holds only in-frame clones and misses some; the assay was immunoSEQ multiplex PCR. Of roughly 100,000 clones listed, roughly 90% are singletons. The sequences come from blood, collected from a patient whose treatment included radiotherapy and nephrectomy. The receptor source for this set is a man aged 50 or older with renal cell carcinoma. The CDR3 runs from the conserved cysteine through the conserved F or W. D genes are given only for firm matches. Some rows have no size entry. The others give once, few or many, or a class for an expanded clone.

cdr3_aa cdr3_nt j_call v_call clone_size d_call
CARRRGGDTQYF TGTGCCAGGAGGCGGGGGGGAGATACGCAGTATTTT TRBJ2-3 TRBV2 - TRBD2
CASNLGRTVAEAFF TGTGCCAGCAACTTAGGGCGGACCGTCGCTGAAGCTTTCTTT TRBJ1-1 TRBV6-5 - -
CASSQGGGTYEQYF TGTGCCAGCAGCCAAGGCGGGGGGACCTACGAGCAGTACTTC TRBJ2-7 TRBV5-4 - TRBD2
CASSPTGHQETQYF TGTGCCAGCAGCCCGACAGGTCATCAAGAGACCCAGTACTTC TRBJ2-5 TRBV7-3 - -
CASRPQGTGEKLFF TGTGCCAGCAGGCCCCAGGGAACGGGTGAAAAACTGTTTTTT TRBJ1-4 TRBV6-5 - -
CASSPDLRGSSYNEQFF TGTGCCAGCTCACCAGATCTGAGGGGAAGCTCCTACAATGAGCAGTTCTTC TRBJ2-1 TRBV18 - -
CASSMAQGITEAFF TGTGCCAGTAGTATGGCTCAGGGTATCACTGAAGCTTTCTTT TRBJ1-1 TRBV19 - -
CASSFSGAYSNQPQHF TGTGCCAGCAGCTTTTCAGGGGCATATAGCAATCAGCCCCAGCATTTT TRBJ1-5 TRBV7-8 - -
CAWSVRAQETQYF TGTGCCTGGAGTGTGCGGGCCCAAGAGACCCAGTACTTC TRBJ2-5 TRBV30 - -
CASSLLGGRWETQYF TGTGCCAGCAGCTTATTGGGAGGCCGGTGGGAGACCCAGTACTTC TRBJ2-5 TRBV7-8 - -
CASSQVGWGTGELFF TGCGCCAGCAGCCAAGTTGGGTGGGGAACCGGGGAGCTGTTTTTT TRBJ2-2 TRBV4-1 - -
CASSLGGGRTDTQYF TGTGCCAGCAGCTTAGGAGGGGGCCGCACAGATACGCAGTATTTT TRBJ2-3 TRBV7-2 - TRBD1
CATSRDRGIAKNIQYF TGTGCCACCAGCAGAGATCGCGGAATAGCCAAAAACATTCAGTACTTC TRBJ2-4 TRBV15 few -
CASSGMVVQRTTQYF TGTGCCAGCAGCGGAATGGTAGTGCAGCGTACTACGCAGTATTTT TRBJ2-3 TRBV9 - -
CASSLDRGGEKLFF TGTGCCAGCAGTTTGGACAGGGGAGGCGAAAAACTGTTTTTT TRBJ1-4 TRBV27 - TRBD1
CASSDVGLNTEAFF TGTGCCAGCAGTGATGTCGGTTTGAACACTGAAGCTTTCTTT TRBJ1-1 TRBV6-1 - -
CASSPGTEDTEAFF TGCGCCAGCAGCCCCGGGACAGAGGACACTGAAGCTTTCTTT TRBJ1-1 TRBV5-1 - TRBD1
CASSDSDPSYGYTF TGTGCCAGCAGTGACAGTGACCCCTCCTATGGCTACACCTTC TRBJ1-2 TRBV2 - -
CASSVASGYGYTF TGTGCCAGCAGCGTAGCTTCGGGGTATGGCTACACCTTC TRBJ1-2 TRBV9 - -
CASSLAGGSYNEQFF TGTGCCAGCAGCTTAGCGGGAGGCTCCTACAATGAGCAGTTCTTC TRBJ2-1 TRBV11-3 - TRBD2
CASSQGVVQQGGYGYTF TGTGCCAGCAGCCAAGGTGTGGTCCAACAAGGGGGCTATGGCTACACCTTC TRBJ1-2 TRBV4-2 - -
CASTRTSGRDAGELFF TGTGCCAGCACCAGGACTAGCGGGAGGGACGCCGGGGAGCTGTTTTTT TRBJ2-2 TRBV5-4 - TRBD2
CASRESVGYINEQFF TGTGCCAGCAGGGAGAGCGTTGGTTACATCAATGAGCAGTTCTTC TRBJ2-1 TRBV7-2 - -
CSVGRFMNTEAFF TGCAGCGTGGGACGGTTCATGAACACTGAAGCTTTCTTT TRBJ1-1 TRBV29-1 - -
CASSQPSRSGELFF TGTGCCAGCAGCCAACCCTCCCGGTCCGGGGAGCTGTTTTTT TRBJ2-2 TRBV6-6 once -
CASSLEAGGRQPQHF TGTGCCAGCAGCTTGGAAGCAGGGGGGCGTCAGCCCCAGCATTTT TRBJ1-5 TRBV5-5 - TRBD1
CASSAHKNTEAFF TGTGCCAGCAGCGCACATAAGAACACTGAAGCTTTCTTT TRBJ1-1 TRBV21-1 - -
CASGPATNEKLFF TGTGCCAGCGGACCAGCAACTAATGAAAAACTGTTTTTT TRBJ1-4 TRBV6-5 - -
CASSQIETSAIDTQYF TGCGCCAGCAGCCAAATAGAGACTAGCGCTATAGATACGCAGTATTTT TRBJ2-3 TRBV4-1 once TRBD2
CASSEGTRETQYF TGTGCCAGCAGTGAAGGGACAAGGGAGACCCAGTACTTC TRBJ2-5 TRBV25-1 - -
CASSRTGGTEAFF TGTGCCAGCAGTCGAACAGGGGGCACTGAAGCTTTCTTT TRBJ1-1 TRBV7-2 - TRBD1
CASGARWDTEAFF TGTGCCAGCGGGGCTCGATGGGACACTGAAGCTTTCTTT TRBJ1-1 TRBV6-1 - -
CASSPRGTFRKDEQFF TGTGCCAGCAGTCCCAGGGGGACCTTTAGGAAGGATGAGCAGTTCTTC TRBJ2-1 TRBV6-6 - TRBD1
CASSGIGTGKETQYF TGTGCCAGCAGCGGAATCGGGACGGGTAAAGAGACCCAGTACTTC TRBJ2-5 TRBV6-5 - -
CASSPNDGVGYNEQFF TGTGCCAGCAGCCCAAATGATGGGGTCGGCTACAATGAGCAGTTCTTC TRBJ2-1 TRBV7-3 - -
CSVEGAAEAFF TGCAGCGTTGAGGGGGCGGCTGAAGCTTTCTTT TRBJ1-1 TRBV29-1 few -
CAWSQGSTNEKLFF TGTGCCTGGAGCCAGGGGTCAACTAATGAAAAACTGTTTTTT TRBJ1-4 TRBV30 - -
CASSFGGADTQYF TGTGCCAGCAGCTTTGGGGGAGCAGATACGCAGTATTTT TRBJ2-3 TRBV5-4 - -
CASSRRSEAFF TGCGCCAGCAGCCGTCGATCTGAAGCTTTCTTT TRBJ1-1 TRBV4-1 - -
CASSLAAGLGGELFF TGCGCCAGCAGCTTGGCCGCAGGGTTGGGCGGGGAGCTGTTTTTT TRBJ2-2 TRBV5-1 - -